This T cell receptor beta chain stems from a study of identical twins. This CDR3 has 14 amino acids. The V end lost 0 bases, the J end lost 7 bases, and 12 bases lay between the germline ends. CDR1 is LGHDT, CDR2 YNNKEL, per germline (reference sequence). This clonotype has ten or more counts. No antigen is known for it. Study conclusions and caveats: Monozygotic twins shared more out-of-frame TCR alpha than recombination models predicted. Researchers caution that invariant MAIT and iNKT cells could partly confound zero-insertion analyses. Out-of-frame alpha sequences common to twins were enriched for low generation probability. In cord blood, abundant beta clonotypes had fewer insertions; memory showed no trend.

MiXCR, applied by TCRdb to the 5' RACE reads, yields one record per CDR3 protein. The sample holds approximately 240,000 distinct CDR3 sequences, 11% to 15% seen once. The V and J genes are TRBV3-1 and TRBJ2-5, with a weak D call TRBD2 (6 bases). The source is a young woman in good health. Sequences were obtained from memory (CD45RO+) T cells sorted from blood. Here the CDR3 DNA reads TGTGCCAGCAGCCAAGATGTCGGGGGAGGGACCCAGTACTTC. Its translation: CASSQDVGGGTQYF.